This entry describes one T cell receptor (beta chain). As yet, its antigen is unknown. Construction of the TCRbeta library involved unique molecular identifiers. TCRdb re-called the PCR reads with MiXCR, one entry per CDR3 protein. The sample carries fewer than 750,000 distinct CDR3 sequences, under 25% recorded once. The entry originates in a study of T-cell reconstitution after alpha-beta-depleted transplantation in children. This CDR3 comprises 18 residues. V was trimmed by 9 bases and J by 2 bases, leaving 28 bases between them. Germline V gene sequence: CDR1 SGHDT, CDR2 YYEEEE. Study-level results: Some patients' high day-60 TCRbeta diversity was traced to surviving recipient T cells and thymic progenitors.

The rearrangement joins TRBV5-6 to TRBJ2-3, with TRBD2 as a possible D gene (6 bases). This clonotype was sampled from a boy in the first two years of life who had a stem cell transplant for acute myeloid leukemia, so the T cells may come from the graft donor. The sequencing used PBMCs, mostly from graft donor cells, collected 360 days after TCRalphabeta/CD19-depleted stem cell transplant. The CDR3 sequence: CAMGPGLVGGGTTDTQYF. CDR3 nucleotides: TGTGCCATGGGCCCCGGGCTCGTGGGGGGTGGTACCACAGATACGCAGTATTTT. The whole variable domain, remainder taken from reference TRBV5-6 and TRBJ2-3, is DAGVTQSPTHLIKTRGQQVTLRCSPKSGHDTVSWYQQALGQGPQFIFQYYEEEERQRGNFPDRFSGHQFPNYSSELNVNALLLGDSALYLCAMGPGLVGGGTTDTQYFGPGTRLTVL.